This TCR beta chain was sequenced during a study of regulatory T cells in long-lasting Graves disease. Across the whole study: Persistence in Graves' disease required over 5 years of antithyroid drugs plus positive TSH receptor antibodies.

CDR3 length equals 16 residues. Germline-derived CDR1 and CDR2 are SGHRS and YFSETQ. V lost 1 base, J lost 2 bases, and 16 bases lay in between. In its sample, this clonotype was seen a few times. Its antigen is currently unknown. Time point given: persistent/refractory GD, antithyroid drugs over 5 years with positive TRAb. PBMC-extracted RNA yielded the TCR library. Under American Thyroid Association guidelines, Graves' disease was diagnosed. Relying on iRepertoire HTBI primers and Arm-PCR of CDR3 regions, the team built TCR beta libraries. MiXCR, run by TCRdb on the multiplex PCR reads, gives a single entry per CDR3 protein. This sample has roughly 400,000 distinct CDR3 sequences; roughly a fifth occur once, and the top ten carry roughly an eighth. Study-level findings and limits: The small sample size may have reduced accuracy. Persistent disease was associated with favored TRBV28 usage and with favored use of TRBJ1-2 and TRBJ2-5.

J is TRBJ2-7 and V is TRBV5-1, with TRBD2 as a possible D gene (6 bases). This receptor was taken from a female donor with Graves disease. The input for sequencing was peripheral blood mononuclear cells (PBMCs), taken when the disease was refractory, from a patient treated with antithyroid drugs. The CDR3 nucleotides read TGCGCCAGCAGCTTGCTCCTCGGGGGAGGCACCTACGAGCAGTACTTC. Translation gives CASSLLLGGGTYEQYF.